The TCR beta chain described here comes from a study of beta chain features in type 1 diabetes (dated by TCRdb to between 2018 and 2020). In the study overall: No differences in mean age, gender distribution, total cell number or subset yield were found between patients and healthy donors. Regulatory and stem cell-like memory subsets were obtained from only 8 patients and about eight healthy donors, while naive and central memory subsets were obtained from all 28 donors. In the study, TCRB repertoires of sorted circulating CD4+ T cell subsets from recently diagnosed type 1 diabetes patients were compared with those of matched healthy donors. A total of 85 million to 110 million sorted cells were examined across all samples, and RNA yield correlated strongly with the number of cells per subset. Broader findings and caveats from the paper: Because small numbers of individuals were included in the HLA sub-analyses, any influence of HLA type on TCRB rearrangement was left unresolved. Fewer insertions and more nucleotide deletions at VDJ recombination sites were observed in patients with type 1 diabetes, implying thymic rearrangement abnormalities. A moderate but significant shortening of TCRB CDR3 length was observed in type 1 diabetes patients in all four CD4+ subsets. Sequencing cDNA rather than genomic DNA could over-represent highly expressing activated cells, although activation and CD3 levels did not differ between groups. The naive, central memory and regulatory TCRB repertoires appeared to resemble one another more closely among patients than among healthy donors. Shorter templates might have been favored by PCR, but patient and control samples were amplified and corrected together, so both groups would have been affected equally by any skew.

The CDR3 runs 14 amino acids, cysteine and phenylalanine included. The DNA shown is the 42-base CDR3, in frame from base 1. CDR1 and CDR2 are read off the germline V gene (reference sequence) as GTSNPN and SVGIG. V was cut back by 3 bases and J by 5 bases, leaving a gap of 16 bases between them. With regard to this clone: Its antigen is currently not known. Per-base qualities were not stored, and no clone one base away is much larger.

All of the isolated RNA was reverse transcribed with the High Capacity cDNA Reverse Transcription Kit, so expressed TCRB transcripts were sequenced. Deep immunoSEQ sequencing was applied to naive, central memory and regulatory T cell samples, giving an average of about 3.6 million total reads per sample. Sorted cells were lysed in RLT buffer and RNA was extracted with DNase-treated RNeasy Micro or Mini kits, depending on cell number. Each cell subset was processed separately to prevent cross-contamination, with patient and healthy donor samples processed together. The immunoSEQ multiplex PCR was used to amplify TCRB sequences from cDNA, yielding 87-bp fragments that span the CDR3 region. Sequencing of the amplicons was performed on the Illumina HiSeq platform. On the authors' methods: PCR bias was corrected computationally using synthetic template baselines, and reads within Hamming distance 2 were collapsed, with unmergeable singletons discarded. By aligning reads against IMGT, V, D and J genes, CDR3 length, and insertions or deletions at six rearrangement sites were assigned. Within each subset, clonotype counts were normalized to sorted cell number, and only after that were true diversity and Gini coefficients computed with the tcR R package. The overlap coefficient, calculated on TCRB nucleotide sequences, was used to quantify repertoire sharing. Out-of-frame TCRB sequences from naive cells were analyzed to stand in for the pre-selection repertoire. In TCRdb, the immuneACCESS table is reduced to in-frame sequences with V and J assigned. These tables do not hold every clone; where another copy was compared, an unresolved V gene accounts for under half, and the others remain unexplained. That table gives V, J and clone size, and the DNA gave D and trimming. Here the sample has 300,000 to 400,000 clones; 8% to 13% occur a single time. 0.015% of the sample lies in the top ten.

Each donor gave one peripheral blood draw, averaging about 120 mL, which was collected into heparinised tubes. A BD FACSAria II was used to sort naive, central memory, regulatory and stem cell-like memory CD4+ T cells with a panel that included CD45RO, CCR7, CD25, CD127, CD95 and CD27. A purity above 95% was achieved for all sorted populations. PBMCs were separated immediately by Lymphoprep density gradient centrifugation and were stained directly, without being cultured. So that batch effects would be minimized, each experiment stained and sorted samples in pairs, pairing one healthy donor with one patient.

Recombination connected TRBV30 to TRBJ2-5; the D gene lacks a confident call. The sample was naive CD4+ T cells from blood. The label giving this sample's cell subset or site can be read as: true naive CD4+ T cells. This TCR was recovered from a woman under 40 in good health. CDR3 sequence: CAWRIPQDLETQYF. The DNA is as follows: TGTGCCTGGAGGATACCTCAGGATTTGGAGACCCAGTACTTC.